Below are 26 T cell receptor beta chains sequenced from a single sample in a study of OX40 agonist ivuxolimab in advanced cancers. TCRdb's copy holds only in-frame clones and misses some; the assay was immunoSEQ multiplex PCR. The repertoire holds about 33,000 clones, with roughly 80% as singletons. Specimen: CD4+ or CD8+ T cells sorted from blood, collected in a trial of the OX40 agonist ivuxolimab. These receptors came from an adult with an advanced solid tumor such as melanoma, head and neck, liver or kidney cancer.

V is TRBV27 and J is TRBJ2-7; a possible D gene is TRBD1 (6 bases). V lost 6 bases and J lost 6, with 15 bases in between. The CDR3 covers 13 residues. CDR1 MNHEY and CDR2 SMNVEV come from the germline V gene (reference sequence). The CDR3 protein is CASRGTGIGEQYF. The CDR3 DNA reads as TGTGCCAGCAGAGGTACAGGGATCGGCGAGCAGTACTTC.

The genes are TRBV27 and TRBJ2-7; D may be TRBD1 or TRBD2 (5 bases each). The CDR3 is 15 amino acids. Germline assignment: CDR1 MNHEY and CDR2 SMNVEV (reference sequence). Trimming left V 5 bases short and J 1 base short, with 15 bases between. The CDR3 DNA is TGTGCCAGCAGTCCTCGGGGCAAGGGTTCCTACGAGCAGTACTTC. It specifies CASSPRGKGSYEQYF.

This clone was detected only once. This chain links TRBV30 with TRBJ2-5; the match to TRBD2 covers 13 bases. TRBJ2-7 matches the DNA end more closely, so the J call is doubtful. Looked up from germline, CDR1 is GTSNPN and CDR2 is SVGIG (reference sequence). The CDR3 contains 15 residues. CDR3 region: CAWSSPTSGRNEQYF. In nucleotides, the CDR3 is TGTGCCTGGAGTTCCCCGACTAGCGGGAGGAACGAGCAGTACTTC.

The V gene is TRBV7-2, the J gene TRBJ1-5; D perhaps matches TRBD1 (5 bases). Germline V gives CDR1 SGHTA, CDR2 FQGNSA. V was trimmed by 1 base and J by 5 bases, leaving 15 bases between them. The CDR3 is made up of 16 amino acids. The CDR3 DNA is TGTGCCAGCAGCTTAGGCTGGGCAGGGTTGTATCAGCCCCAGCATTTT. It codes for CASSLGWAGLYQPQHF.

J is TRBJ2-1 and V is TRBV7-9, with a weak D call TRBD1 (6 bases). This CDR3 contains 16 residues. Germline values: CDR1 SEHNR, CDR2 FQNEAQ (reference sequence). V lost 1 base and J 7 bases, leaving 17 bases between the germline ends. CDR3 bases: TGTGCCAGCAGCTTAGGGCGGGCCCGGGACATGAATGAGCAGTTCTTC. Protein: CASSLGRARDMNEQFF. The variable domain in full, completed from reference TRBV7-9 and TRBJ2-1, reads DTGVSQNPRHKITKRGQNVTFRCDPISEHNRLYWYRQTLGQGPEFLTYFQNEAQLEKSRLLSDRFSAERPKGSFSTLEIQRTEQGDSAMYLCASSLGRARDMNEQFFGPGTRLTVL.

V is TRBV7-9 and J is TRBJ2-2; D not certain. In germline, CDR1 is SEHNR, CDR2 FQNEAQ (reference sequence). The CDR3 spans 12 residues. Between the trimmed V and J ends, which lost 4 bases and 5 bases, there was a span of 5 bases. CDR3 in DNA: TGTGCCAGCAGCTCCCCTACCGGGGAGCTGTTTTTT. Amino acid sequence: CASSSPTGELFF.

V is TRBV27 and J is TRBJ2-5; 9 bases line up with TRBD1. The DNA matches TRBJ2-7 better at its end, which makes the J call doubtful. CDR1 and CDR2 (germline): MNHEY, SMNVEV (reference sequence). The CDR3 loop spans 14 amino acids. Here the CDR3 DNA reads TGTGCCAGCAGGGACAGGGGTTGGACCTACGAGCAGTACTTC. This codes for CASRDRGWTYEQYF.

This chain uses TRBV14 with TRBJ1-6; possibly TRBD1 for D (6 bases). Trimming took 4 bases from V and 4 from J, leaving 8 bases between them. In germline, CDR1 is SGHDN, CDR2 FVKESK. This CDR3 comprises 14 residues. The CDR3 reads CASSPTGYNSPLHF. The CDR3, as DNA: TGTGCCAGCAGCCCGACAGGTTATAATTCACCCCTCCACTTT.

The rearrangement joins TRBV4-3 to TRBJ2-1, with 9 bases that match TRBD1. The CDR3 is 16 residues long. CDR1 is LGHNA and CDR2 is YSLEER in the germline V gene. Losses at the gene ends were 0 bases for V and 4 bases for J; bases not matched to a gene: 4. Here the CDR3 DNA reads TGCGCCAGCAGCCAAGAGACAGGGGGAGAGTACAATGAGCAGTTCTTC. It codes for CASSQETGGEYNEQFF.

The CDR3 reads CASSLFGGSSEAFF. Written as DNA, the CDR3 is TGTGCCAGCAGTTTATTTGGAGGGTCTAGCGAAGCTTTCTTT. V usage is TRBV28 and J usage is TRBJ1-1; no clear D gene. CDR1 is MDHEN and CDR2 is SYDVKM in the germline V gene. This CDR3 spans 14 amino acids. Between the trimmed V and J ends, which lost 1 base and 8 bases, there was a span of 14 bases.

The CDR3 loop is CASSVADTGELFF. The CDR3 nucleotides read TGTGCCAGCAGCGTAGCAGACACCGGGGAGCTGTTTTTT. The chain recombines TRBV9 with TRBJ2-2; no reliable D call. CDR1 SGDLS and CDR2 YYNGEE come from the germline V gene. Trimming shortened V by 0 bases and J by 3 bases, and 3 bases separated the two germline ends. The length of the CDR3 is 13 residues.

The chain employs TRBV6-5 and TRBJ1-1; weak D call: TRBD1 (5 bases). Trimming stripped 0 bases from V and 5 bases from J, with 10 bases between. Looked up from germline, CDR1 is MNHEY and CDR2 is SVGAGI. The length of the CDR3 is 14 residues. The CDR3 is CASSYSAGGTEAFF. CDR3 DNA sequence: TGTGCCAGCAGTTACTCCGCGGGGGGGACTGAAGCTTTCTTT.

The V call is TRBV28, the J call TRBJ2-1; the match to TRBD2 covers 10 bases. V was clipped by 4 bases and J by 2 bases; unmatched bases: 5. The germline V gene encodes CDR1 MDHEN and CDR2 SYDVKM. The CDR3 has 16 residues. Written as DNA, the CDR3 is TGTGCCAGCAGTTCCCTAGCGGGAGAGCCCTACAATGAGCAGTTCTTC. Translation: CASSSLAGEPYNEQFF.

The genes are TRBV27 and TRBJ2-5; the D is unclear. The V end was cut by 3 bases, the J end by 0 bases, with 8 bases between. The CDR3 spans 14 residues. Germline lookup yields CDR1 MNHEY and CDR2 SMNVEV (reference sequence). CDR3 in DNA: TGTGCCAGCAGTTTTCGGCAGGACCAAGAGACCCAGTACTTC. The encoded protein is CASSFRQDQETQYF.

V is TRBV19 and J is TRBJ2-7, with 11 bases aligning to TRBD1. The CDR3 covers 14 residues. Germline loops: CDR1 LNHDA, CDR2 SQIVND (reference sequence). V dropped 8 bases and J dropped 0; count of bases not matched to a gene: 3. CDR3 in amino acids: CASVDRGPSYEQYF. CDR3 in DNA: TGTGCCAGTGTGGACAGGGGGCCCTCCTACGAGCAGTACTTC.

V gene TRBV28 combines with J gene TRBJ1-2, with 8 positions matching TRBD1. CDR1 is MDHEN, CDR2 SYDVKM, per germline. V shed 5 bases, J shed 4 bases, and the junction held 15 bases outside the gene matches. The CDR3 has 17 residues. The CDR3 sequence: CASSDEQGERAIYGYTF. CDR3 coding DNA: TGTGCCAGCAGTGACGAACAGGGGGAAAGGGCCATCTATGGCTACACCTTC.

The chain recombines TRBV9 with TRBJ2-3; 9 nucleotides agree with TRBD2. This CDR3 is 16 amino acids long. The V gene end was trimmed by 0 bases and the J gene end by 3 bases; junction bases not matched to a gene: 5. Germline CDR1 and CDR2: SGDLS and YYNGEE. The CDR3 sequence is CASSVEGAGGTDTQYF. CDR3 sequence (DNA): TGTGCCAGCAGCGTAGAGGGCGCGGGAGGGACAGATACGCAGTATTTT. Looking up the rest from reference TRBV9 and TRBJ2-3 gives the full variable domain: DSGVTQTPKHLITATGQRVTLRCSPRSGDLSVYWYQQSLDQGLQFLIQYYNGEERAKGNILERFSAQQFPDLHSELNLSSLELGDSALYFCASSVEGAGGTDTQYFGPGTRLTVL.

The V call is TRBV6-1, the J call TRBJ1-2; D is unresolved. This CDR3 spans 13 amino acids. V was pared by 4 bases and J by 3 bases, with 9 bases between. Germline V gene sequence: CDR1 MNHNS, CDR2 SASEGT. The CDR3 loop reads CASSARTYYGYTF. CDR3 DNA: TGTGCCAGCAGTGCAAGGACCTACTATGGCTACACCTTC.

The V and J genes are TRBV28 and TRBJ2-7; D not certain. Trimming took 7 bases from V and 3 from J, leaving 19 bases between them. The CDR3 runs 15 residues. Germline V lookup: CDR1 MDHEN, CDR2 SYDVKM. The CDR3 region is CASKQSPQSHYEQYF. In DNA, the CDR3 is TGTGCCAGCAAACAGAGCCCACAGTCTCACTACGAGCAGTACTTC.

V gene TRBV6-1 combines with J gene TRBJ2-7; TRBD2 agrees at 7 bases. V gave up 4 bases and J gave up 3 bases; unmatched junction bases: 9. The CDR3 runs 15 residues. The germline CDR1 and CDR2 sequences are MNHNS and SASEGT. The CDR3 bases are TGTGCCAGCAGTGGCGACGGCGGGGGAAACTACGAGCAGTACTTC. It encodes CASSGDGGGNYEQYF.

The genes are TRBV4-3 and TRBJ2-5; 9 nucleotides agree with TRBD2. V was pared by 1 base and J by 4 bases, with 4 bases of the junction left unmatched. The CDR3 has 15 amino acids. Per the germline V gene, CDR1 is LGHNA and CDR2 is YSLEER. The CDR3 region is CASSQVAGGGETQYF. CDR3 DNA sequence: TGCGCCAGCAGCCAAGTGGCGGGGGGGGGAGAGACCCAGTACTTC.

This clone has only a few counts. The CDR3 here is CATRRDRSSPLHF. The CDR3 nucleotides are TGTGCCACCAGACGGGACCGATCCTCACCCCTCCACTTT. The V call is TRBV15, the J call TRBJ1-6; D is possibly TRBD1 (5 bases). CDR3 length: 13 amino acids. V shed 6 bases and J shed 10 bases, with 13 bases lying between them. CDR1 and CDR2 from the germline V gene are LNHNV and YYDKDF (reference sequence).

V usage is TRBV9 and J usage is TRBJ1-5; D call uncertain. The CDR3 covers 14 residues. The V and J ends lost 4 bases and 6 bases respectively, with 14 bases between them. The germline V gene encodes CDR1 SGDLS and CDR2 YYNGEE. The CDR3: CASSPTSDVQPQHF. The CDR3 DNA reads TGTGCCAGCAGCCCTACCTCTGACGTTCAGCCCCAGCATTTT.

The J gene is TRBJ1-2, the V gene TRBV19, with 7 bases matching TRBD1. The CDR3 loop spans 15 amino acids. Trimming took 7 bases from V and 2 from J; bases not matched to a gene: 10. CDR1 and CDR2 from the germline V gene are LNHDA and SQIVND (reference sequence). The CDR3 nucleotides are TGTGCCAGTACCCGGGACAGAGTCGCGAACTATGGCTACACCTTC. This codes for CASTRDRVANYGYTF.

The chain recombines TRBV6-5 with TRBJ1-5; TRBD1 agrees at 9 bases. The CDR3 runs 15 residues. With 6 bases clipped from V and 0 bases from J, the junction kept 3 bases outside the gene matches. CDR1 and CDR2 from the germline V gene are MNHEY and SVGAGI. The CDR3 loop reads CASSRTGVSNQPQHF. DNA of the CDR3: TGTGCCAGCAGCCGGACAGGGGTTAGCAATCAGCCCCAGCATTTT.

This chain connects TRBV7-3 to TRBJ2-3; D possibly corresponds to TRBD2 (6 bases). The CDR3 sequence is 14 residues long. Germline CDR1 and CDR2: SGHTA and FQGTGA. Trimming removed 5 bases from V and 1 base from J, with 10 bases in between. The CDR3 DNA reads as TGTGCCAGCAGCCACGGAGGGGGCACAGATACGCAGTATTTT. Translating it yields CASSHGGGTDTQYF.